This T cell receptor (beta chain) was recovered during a study of cytomegalovirus exposure and HLA in healthy donors. The germline CDR1 and CDR2 sequences are SGDLS and YYNGEE. The CDR3 is made up of 15 amino acids. V dropped 7 bases and J dropped 2 bases, with 15 bases sitting between them. Study-wide points: Available immune exposure information was restricted to CMV serostatus only.

Primers for the PCR totalled 60 Vbeta and 13 Jbeta. The repertoire was sequenced with immunoSEQ multiplex PCR; TCRdb's copy has only in-frame clones and lacks some. The sample contains around 80,000 clones, almost 80% of which appear only once. This clone was observed a single time. The antigen remains unidentified. This TCR derives from a female donor in good health and CMV-seronegative. The material sequenced was PBMCs. This sequence joins TRBV9 and TRBJ2-2; tentatively, D is TRBD2 (6 bases). The CDR3 DNA sequence: TGTGCCAGCGGCCAGGGCGGGGCTAACACCGGGGAGCTGTTTTTT. It translates to CASGQGGANTGELFF.